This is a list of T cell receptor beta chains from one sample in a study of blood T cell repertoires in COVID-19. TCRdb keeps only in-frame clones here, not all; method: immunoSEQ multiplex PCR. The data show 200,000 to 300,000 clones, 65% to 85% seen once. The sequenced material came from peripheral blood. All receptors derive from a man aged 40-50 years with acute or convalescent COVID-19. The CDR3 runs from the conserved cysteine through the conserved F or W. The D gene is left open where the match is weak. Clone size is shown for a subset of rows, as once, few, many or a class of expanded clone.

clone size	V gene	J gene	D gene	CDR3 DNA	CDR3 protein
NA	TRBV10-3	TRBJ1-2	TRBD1	TGTGCCATCAGTGCCGGACAGGGGAATCTTTATGGCTACACCTTC	CAISAGQGNLYGYTF
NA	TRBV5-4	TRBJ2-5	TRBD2	TGTGCCAGCAGCATCGGGACTAGCGCCCAAGAGACCCAGTACTTC	CASSIGTSAQETQYF
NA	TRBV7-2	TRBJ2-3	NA	TGTGCCAGCAGCTTAGTCGGGGGACAGTTCACAGATACGCAGTATTTT	CASSLVGGQFTDTQYF
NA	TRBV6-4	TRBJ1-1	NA	TGTGCCAGCAGCGACTTACAGGACATGAACACTGAAGCTTTCTTT	CASSDLQDMNTEAFF
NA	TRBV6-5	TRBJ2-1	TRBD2	TGTGCCAGCAGCTGGATAGCGGGATGGCGGAATGAGCAGTTCTTC	CASSWIAGWRNEQFF
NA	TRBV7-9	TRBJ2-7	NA	TGTGCCAGCAGTCCCGTGGGGGGTAGGTCCTACGAGCAGTACTTC	CASSPVGGRSYEQYF
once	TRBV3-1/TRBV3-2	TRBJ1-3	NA	TGTGCCAGCAGCCAAGATTATGGCAGTCCTGGCTCTGGAAACACCATATATTTT	CASSQDYGSPGSGNTIYF
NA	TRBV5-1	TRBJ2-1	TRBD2	TGCGCCAGCAGCTTGGGGGGTTCTAGCGGGAGAAACAATGAGCAGTTCTTC	CASSLGGSSGRNNEQFF
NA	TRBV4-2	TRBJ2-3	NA	TGTGCCAGCAGCCAAGCTTTGGGGACACCTCCGTATTTT	CASSQALGTPPYF
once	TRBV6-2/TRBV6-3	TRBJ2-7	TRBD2	TGTGCCAGCAGTTACTCAACTAGCGGGAGCTACGAGCAGTACTTC	CASSYSTSGSYEQYF
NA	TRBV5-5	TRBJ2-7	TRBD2	TGTGCCACCCACGAGCGCGGGAGGTCCTACGAGCAGTACTTC	CATHERGRSYEQYF
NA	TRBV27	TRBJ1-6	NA	TGTGCCAGCAGTTTAAGGGGCGGCCTGTATAATTCACCCCTCCACTTT	CASSLRGGLYNSPLHF
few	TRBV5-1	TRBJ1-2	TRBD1	TGCGCCAGCAGTTCCGGGACAGGGTCCTATGGCTACACCTTC	CASSSGTGSYGYTF
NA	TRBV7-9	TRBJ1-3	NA	TGTGCCGGAGAGTACTCTGGAAACACCATATATTTT	CAGEYSGNTIYF
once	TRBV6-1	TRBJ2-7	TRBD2	TGTGCCAGCAGTGAAGAGGGACTAGCCAGGTACGAGCAGTACTTC	CASSEEGLARYEQYF
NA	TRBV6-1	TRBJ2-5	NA	TGTGCCAGCAGTGAAGTAGTGATCCCCTTCCTACAAGAGACCCAGTACTTC	CASSEVVIPFLQETQYF
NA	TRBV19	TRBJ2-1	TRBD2	TGTGCCAGTAGTATACGACCGGGAGGTACCAATGAGCAGTTCTTC	CASSIRPGGTNEQFF
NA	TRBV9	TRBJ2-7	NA	TGTGCCAGCAGCGGTAATGTCGGGGGCTCCTACGAGCAGTACTTC	CASSGNVGGSYEQYF
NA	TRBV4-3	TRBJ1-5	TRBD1	TGCGCCAGCAGCCAGGGACAGGGACACAATCAGCCCCAGCATTTT	CASSQGQGHNQPQHF
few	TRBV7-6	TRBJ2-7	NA	TGTGCCAGCAGCCCAGTGGACGGGGACGAGCAGTACTTC	CASSPVDGDEQYF
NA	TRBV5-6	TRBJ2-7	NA	TGTGCCAGCAGCGGTTGGACTCATTCCTACGAGCAGTACTTC	CASSGWTHSYEQYF
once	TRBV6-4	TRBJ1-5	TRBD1	TGTGCCACCAATACACAGGGGAGCAATCAGCCCCAGCATTTT	CATNTQGSNQPQHF
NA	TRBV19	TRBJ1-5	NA	TGTGCCAGTAGTTGGGCAGAAATTAACTTTAGCAATCAGCCCCAGCATTTT	CASSWAEINFSNQPQHF
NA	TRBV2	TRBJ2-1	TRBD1	TGTGCCAGCAGCGACAGGGAAATAGGGAATGAGCAGTTCTTC	CASSDREIGNEQFF
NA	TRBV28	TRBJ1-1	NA	TGTGCCAGCAGTCCCGGGGGGGGCTACACTGAAGCTTTCTTT	CASSPGGGYTEAFF
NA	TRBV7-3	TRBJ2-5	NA	TGTGCCAGCAGCTTAGGCCACAGCGGACCACAAGAGACCCAGTACTTC	CASSLGHSGPQETQYF
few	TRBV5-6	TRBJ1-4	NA	TGTGCCAGCAGCCGCCGGGACACGGATGAAAAACTGTTTTTT	CASSRRDTDEKLFF
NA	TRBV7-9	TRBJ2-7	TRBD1	TGTGCCAGCGGCCCCCTTACAGGGGCAACCTACGAGCAGTACTTC	CASGPLTGATYEQYF
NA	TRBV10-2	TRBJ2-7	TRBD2	TGCGCCAGCAGTGTATTCGGGAGGGTATACGAGCAGTACTTC	CASSVFGRVYEQYF
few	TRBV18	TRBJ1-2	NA	TGTGCCAGCTCACCAGACAGTAACTATGGCTACACCTTC	CASSPDSNYGYTF
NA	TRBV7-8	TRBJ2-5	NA	TGTGCCAGCAGCTTAAGGGGGAGTGCCTGGGGAGAGACCCAGTACTTC	CASSLRGSAWGETQYF
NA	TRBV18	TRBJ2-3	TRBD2	TGTGCCAGCCGGGGGAGCGGGGGATCCACAGATACGCAGTATTTT	CASRGSGGSTDTQYF
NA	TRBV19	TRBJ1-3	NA	TGTGCCAGTACGATCTCACACTCTGGAAACACCATATATTTT	CASTISHSGNTIYF
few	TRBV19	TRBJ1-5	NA	TGTGCCAGTAAAGTGCGAGAAGGCAATCAGCCCCAGCATTTT	CASKVREGNQPQHF
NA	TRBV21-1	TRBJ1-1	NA	TGTGCCAGCAGCAAAAAAGGGTATCGGGAGAACACTGAAGCTTTCTTT	CASSKKGYRENTEAFF
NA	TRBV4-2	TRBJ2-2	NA	TGTGCCAGCAGACACAGCAGGGGGGCGAACACCGGGGAGCTGTTTTTT	CASRHSRGANTGELFF
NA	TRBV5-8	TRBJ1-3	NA	TGTGCCAGCAGCTACCTGAGGACGGGAAGCTCTGGAAACACCATATATTTT	CASSYLRTGSSGNTIYF